This T cell receptor (beta chain) was recovered during a study of T cell repertoires in cytomegalovirus infection. Study at large: Public TCR beta signatures marked donors with CMV infection and the matching HLA. Study results and caveats: The cumulative frequency of public TCR beta families distinguished individuals who carried CMV together with the relevant HLA. Dominant in the ex vivo response were TCR beta clonotypes restricted by HLA-C and specific for CMV.

A note on this clonotype: What it recognizes is unknown.

Via MiXCR, TCRdb re-called the reads, giving one row per CDR3 protein. Of hundreds of thousands of distinct CDR3 sequences in the sample, 22% are singletons; the top ten hold 18%. The CDR3 has 16 amino acids. Germline V CDR1 and CDR2: MDHEN, SYDVKM. The V gene end was trimmed by 6 bases and the J gene end by 3 bases; junction bases not matched to a gene: 10. This clonotype was sampled from a human donor in good health (CMV status not recorded). Some clones in this sample may be carry-over from other donors' samples. The sequenced material came from CD8+ T cells from PBMCs. The J gene is TRBJ2-3, the V gene TRBV28; 9 bases map to TRBD2. This CDR3 reads CASSLGTSRSTDTQYF. The CDR3 DNA follows: TGTGCCAGCAGCCTAGGGACTAGCCGAAGTACAGATACGCAGTATTTT.